These 10 T cell receptor beta chains share one sample of origin, sequenced in a study of PD-1 blockade in classical Hodgkin lymphoma. Some clones are missing from TCRdb's copy, which holds only in-frame ones; the method was immunoSEQ multiplex PCR. Of roughly 50,000 clones listed, roughly 80% are singletons. Autologous stem cell transplantation was followed by relapse in every patient, and brentuximab vedotin exposure varied. The source was peripheral blood mononuclear cells (PBMCs), collected at baseline. Receptor source: a human donor with classical Hodgkin lymphoma.

The chain carries TRBV4-1 and TRBJ1-4, with a possible D match to TRBD1 (6 bases). V dropped 0 bases and J dropped 3 bases, with 11 bases sitting between them. Germline V CDR1 and CDR2: MGHRA, YSYEKL. CDR3 length: 16 amino acids. The CDR3 sequence is CASSQDPGAPNEKLFF. CDR3 DNA: TGCGCCAGCAGCCAAGATCCGGGGGCCCCTAATGAAAAACTGTTTTTT.

The chain joins TRBV29-1 to TRBJ2-5; either TRBD1 or TRBD2 may supply D (5 bases each). CDR1 is SQVTM and CDR2 is ANQGSEA in the germline V gene. V lost 2 bases and J lost 6, with 10 bases in between. CDR3 length: 12 residues. Here the CDR3 DNA reads TGCAGCGTTGAAATTATGGGACAGACCCAGTACTTC. The encoded protein is CSVEIMGQTQYF.

This rearrangement joins TRBV7-2 to TRBJ1-1, with D hard to call. Germline V CDR1 and CDR2: SGHTA, FQGNSA. V lost 8 bases to trimming and J lost 4 bases, with 14 bases between them. The CDR3 spans 13 residues. The CDR3 nucleotides read TGTGCCAGCTGGTCTTTACTTGGCACTGAAGCTTTCTTT. This sequence encodes CASWSLLGTEAFF.

CDR3 nucleotides: TGTGCCAGCCGCCCCCGAACTTACGACGAGCAGTACTTC. Translating gives CASRPRTYDEQYF. The rearrangement joins TRBV18 to TRBJ2-7; no firm D call. V was pared by 8 bases and J by 5 bases, with 16 bases between. This CDR3 has 13 residues. The germline gives CDR1 KGHSH, CDR2 LQKENI.

This rearrangement joins TRBV6-6 to TRBJ1-2; D not certain. Germline values: CDR1 MNHNY, CDR2 SVGAGI (reference sequence). Trimming cost V 6 bases and J 0 bases, with 17 bases left between them. There are 16 residues in the CDR3. The CDR3 coding sequence is TGTGCCAGCAGCCAACCCCGGGGAGGCACTAACTATGGCTACACCTTC. The encoded protein is CASSQPRGGTNYGYTF.

The chain couples TRBV9 to TRBJ1-1; a possible D gene is TRBD1 (5 bases). Germline V gene lookup returns CDR1 SGDLS and CDR2 YYNGEE. The CDR3 covers 14 residues. Deletions cut 3 bases from V and 1 base from J, with 10 bases between. The CDR3 reads CASSAGLTNTEAFF. The CDR3 DNA sequence: TGTGCCAGCAGCGCGGGACTGACGAACACTGAAGCTTTCTTT. The full variable domain, completed using reference TRBV9 and TRBJ1-1, is DSGVTQTPKHLITATGQRVTLRCSPRSGDLSVYWYQQSLDQGLQFLIQYYNGEERAKGNILERFSAQQFPDLHSELNLSSLELGDSALYFCASSAGLTNTEAFFGQGTRLTVV.

The J gene is TRBJ2-7, the V gene TRBV7-6; 14 bases match TRBD2. This CDR3 comprises 20 residues. Germline trimming cut 0 bases from V and 2 bases from J; bases unmatched to any gene: 12. Germline CDR1 is SGHVS and CDR2 is FNYEAQ. The CDR3 bases are TGTGCCAGCAGCTTAGCTCCGGGACTAGCGGGAGTTCAGCGCCCCTACGAGCAGTACTTC. It codes for CASSLAPGLAGVQRPYEQYF.

The sample holds one count of this clone. J is TRBJ2-2 and V is TRBV10-3, with 9 bases aligning to TRBD2. CDR3 length: 15 residues. V lost 6 bases to trimming and J lost 3 bases; unmatched junction nucleotides: 5. CDR1 is ENHRY, CDR2 SYGVKD, per germline. The CDR3 loop is CAIRPGLADTGELFF. Here the CDR3 DNA reads TGTGCCATCAGACCGGGACTAGCAGACACCGGGGAGCTGTTTTTT.

J is TRBJ2-7 and V is TRBV5-1, with D perhaps assigned TRBD1 or TRBD2 (5 bases each). Germline V gene sequence: CDR1 SGHRS, CDR2 YFSETQ. V was pared by 2 bases and J by 6 bases, with 12 bases between. The CDR3 has 13 residues. The chain's CDR3 is CASSLTGLSEQYV. CDR3 DNA: TGCGCCAGCAGCTTAACAGGACTGTCCGAGCAGTACGTC.

The chain uses TRBV6-5 and TRBJ1-5; D not resolved. The germline CDR1 and CDR2 sequences are MNHEY and SVGAGI. Trimming cost V 5 bases and J 5 bases, with 16 bases left between them. This CDR3 contains 15 residues. The CDR3 DNA follows: TGTGCCAGCAGTCTCTCGCCCCTTTACGATCAGCCCCAGCATTTT. Translated, it gives CASSLSPLYDQPQHF.